Given below is one T cell receptor (beta chain) in context. Its antigen is not known. The data are from a study of shared clonotypes between healthy human individuals. Overall study: The plates for each donor numbered three CD4 naive, three CD4 memory, two CD8 naive and one CD8 memory.

Genomic DNA of each subset was evenly split across several immunoSEQ plates. The protocol was immunoSEQ multiplex PCR, while the TCRdb copy is restricted to in-frame clones and leaves out a portion. This sample has around 550,000 clones, with 90% to 96% found just once. The ends were cut back, 2 bases at V and 3 bases at J, with 16 bases in the middle. The CDR3 has 16 amino acids. From germline, CDR1 is SEHNR and CDR2 FQNEAQ (reference sequence). Findings and caveats of the study: Only blood was sampled; tissue repertoires likely differ. Naive subsets, compared against memory subsets, generally had larger estimated richness values.

The receptor was isolated from a woman in her thirties in good health. The sample comprised naive CD4+ T cells sorted from blood. As to subset: CD45RA+ positively selected. The genes are TRBV7-9 and TRBJ2-5; D not certain. CDR3 DNA: TGTGCCAGCAGCTTATCCGTTTCGGCGAGGAAAGAGACCCAGTACTTC. Translated: CASSLSVSARKETQYF.